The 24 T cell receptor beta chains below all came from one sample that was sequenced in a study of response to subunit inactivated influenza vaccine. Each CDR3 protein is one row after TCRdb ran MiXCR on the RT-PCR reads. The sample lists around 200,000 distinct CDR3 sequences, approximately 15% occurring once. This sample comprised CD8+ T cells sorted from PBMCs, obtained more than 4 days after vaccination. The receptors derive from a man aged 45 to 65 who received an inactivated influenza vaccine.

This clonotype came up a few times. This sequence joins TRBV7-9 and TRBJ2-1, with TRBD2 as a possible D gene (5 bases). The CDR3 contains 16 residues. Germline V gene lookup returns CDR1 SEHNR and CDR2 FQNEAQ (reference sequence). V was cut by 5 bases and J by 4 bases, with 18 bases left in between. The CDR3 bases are TGTGCCAGCAGCCCCCCCGAGGGTCCCTTATACAATGAGCAGTTCTTC. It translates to CASSPPEGPLYNEQFF.

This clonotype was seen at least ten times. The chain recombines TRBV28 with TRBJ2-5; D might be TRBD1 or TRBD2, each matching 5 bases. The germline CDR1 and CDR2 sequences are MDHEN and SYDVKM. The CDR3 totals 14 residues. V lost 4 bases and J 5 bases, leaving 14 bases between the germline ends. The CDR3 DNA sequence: TGTGCCAGCAGTTCTCCCCGGGACGGGGAGACCCAGTACTTC. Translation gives CASSSPRDGETQYF.

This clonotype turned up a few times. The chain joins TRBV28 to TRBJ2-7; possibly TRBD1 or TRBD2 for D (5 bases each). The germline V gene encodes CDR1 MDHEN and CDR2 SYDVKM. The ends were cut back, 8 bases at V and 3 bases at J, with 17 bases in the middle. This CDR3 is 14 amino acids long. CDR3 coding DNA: TGTGCCAGCGTACCGAGGGGCTTACTCTACGAGCAGTACTTC. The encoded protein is CASVPRGLLYEQYF.

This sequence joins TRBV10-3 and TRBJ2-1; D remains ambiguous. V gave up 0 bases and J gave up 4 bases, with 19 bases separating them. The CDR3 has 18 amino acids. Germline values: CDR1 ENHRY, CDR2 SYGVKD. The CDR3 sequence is CAISESQPPRPTYNEQFF. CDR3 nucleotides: TGTGCCATCAGTGAGTCCCAACCCCCCCGACCGACGTACAATGAGCAGTTCTTC.

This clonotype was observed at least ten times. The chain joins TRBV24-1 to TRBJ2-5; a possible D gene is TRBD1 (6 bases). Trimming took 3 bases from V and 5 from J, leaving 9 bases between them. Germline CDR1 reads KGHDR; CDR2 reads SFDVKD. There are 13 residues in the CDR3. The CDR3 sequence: CATSDATGETQYF. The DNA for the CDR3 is TGTGCCACCAGTGATGCCACAGGGGAGACCCAGTACTTC.

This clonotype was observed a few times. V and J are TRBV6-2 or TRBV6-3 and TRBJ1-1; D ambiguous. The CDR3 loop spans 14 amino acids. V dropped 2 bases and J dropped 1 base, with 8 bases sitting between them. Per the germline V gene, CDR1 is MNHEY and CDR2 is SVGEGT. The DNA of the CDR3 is TGTGCCAGCAGTTACCGACCGGAGAACACTGAAGCTTTCTTT. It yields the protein CASSYRPENTEAFF.

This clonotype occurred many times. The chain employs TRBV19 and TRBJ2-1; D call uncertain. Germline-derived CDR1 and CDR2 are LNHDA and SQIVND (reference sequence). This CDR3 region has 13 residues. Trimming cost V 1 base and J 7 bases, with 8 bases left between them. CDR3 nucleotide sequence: TGTGCCAGTAGTATAGGGGTCCTTAATGAGCAGTTCTTC. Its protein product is CASSIGVLNEQFF.

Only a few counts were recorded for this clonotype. The CDR3 region is CASPKIRLRPLGENIQYF. In DNA form, the CDR3 reads TGTGCCAGCCCAAAGATTAGGTTGAGACCATTAGGGGAAAACATTCAGTACTTC. The gene calls are TRBV6-4 and TRBJ2-4; maybe TRBD1 (5 bases). Trimming cost V 8 bases and J 5 bases, with 28 bases left between them. The length of the CDR3 is 18 residues. Germline CDR1 and CDR2: MRHNA and SNTAGT.

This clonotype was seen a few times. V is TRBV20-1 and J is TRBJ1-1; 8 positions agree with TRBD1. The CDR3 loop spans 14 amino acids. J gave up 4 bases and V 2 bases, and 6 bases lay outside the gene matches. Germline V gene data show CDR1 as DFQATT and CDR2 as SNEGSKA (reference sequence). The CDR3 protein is CSARRTGLGTEAFF. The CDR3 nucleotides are TGCAGTGCTAGACGGACAGGGTTGGGCACTGAAGCTTTCTTT.

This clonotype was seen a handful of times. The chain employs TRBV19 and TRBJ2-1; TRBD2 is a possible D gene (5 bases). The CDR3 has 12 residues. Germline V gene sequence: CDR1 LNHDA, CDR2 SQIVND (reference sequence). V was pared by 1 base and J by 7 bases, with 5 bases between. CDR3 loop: CASSIGGNEQFF. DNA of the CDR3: TGTGCCAGTAGTATAGGAGGGAATGAGCAGTTCTTC.

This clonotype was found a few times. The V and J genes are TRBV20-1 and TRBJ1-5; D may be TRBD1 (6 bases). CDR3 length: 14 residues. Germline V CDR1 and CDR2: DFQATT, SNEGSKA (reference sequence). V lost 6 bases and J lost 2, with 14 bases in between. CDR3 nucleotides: TGCAGTGCCAGTGACGACAGGCGCAATCAGCCCCAGCATTTT. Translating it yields CSASDDRRNQPQHF.

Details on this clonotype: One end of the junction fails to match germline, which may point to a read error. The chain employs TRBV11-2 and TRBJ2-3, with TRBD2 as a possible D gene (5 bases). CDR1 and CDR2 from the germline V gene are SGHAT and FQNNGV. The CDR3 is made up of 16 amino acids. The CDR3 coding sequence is TGTGCCAGCAGCTTCCGGCCGATAGAGGGCACAGATACGCAGAATTTT. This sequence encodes CASSFRPIEGTDTQNF.

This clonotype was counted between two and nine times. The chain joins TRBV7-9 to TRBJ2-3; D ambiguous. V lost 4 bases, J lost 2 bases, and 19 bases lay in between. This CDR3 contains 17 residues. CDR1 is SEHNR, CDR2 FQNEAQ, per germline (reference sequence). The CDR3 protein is CASSSAQVLPYTDTQYF. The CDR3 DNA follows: TGTGCCAGCAGCTCGGCGCAGGTCCTACCTTACACAGATACGCAGTATTTT.

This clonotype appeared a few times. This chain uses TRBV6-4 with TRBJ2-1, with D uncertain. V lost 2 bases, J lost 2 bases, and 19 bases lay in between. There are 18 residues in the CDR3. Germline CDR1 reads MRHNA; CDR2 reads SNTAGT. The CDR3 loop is CASSDPAEVRDPYNEQFF. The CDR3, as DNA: TGTGCCAGCAGTGACCCAGCCGAAGTTCGTGACCCCTACAATGAGCAGTTCTTC.

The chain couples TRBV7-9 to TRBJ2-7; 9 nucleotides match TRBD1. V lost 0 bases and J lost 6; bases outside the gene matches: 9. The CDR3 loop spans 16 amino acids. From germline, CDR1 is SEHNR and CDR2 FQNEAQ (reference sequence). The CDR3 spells CASSLALPGQGGEQYF. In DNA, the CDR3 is TGTGCCAGCAGCTTAGCGCTTCCGGGACAGGGTGGCGAGCAGTACTTC.

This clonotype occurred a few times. The CDR3 spells CAWSVSFTRTKDGYTF. Written as DNA, the CDR3 is TGTGCCTGGAGTGTAAGCTTTACAAGGACTAAAGATGGCTACACCTTC. The V and J genes are TRBV30 and TRBJ1-2; the D is unclear. Germline V lookup: CDR1 GTSNPN, CDR2 SVGIG (reference sequence). V was trimmed by 0 bases and J by 6 bases, leaving 20 bases between them. CDR3 length equals 16 residues.

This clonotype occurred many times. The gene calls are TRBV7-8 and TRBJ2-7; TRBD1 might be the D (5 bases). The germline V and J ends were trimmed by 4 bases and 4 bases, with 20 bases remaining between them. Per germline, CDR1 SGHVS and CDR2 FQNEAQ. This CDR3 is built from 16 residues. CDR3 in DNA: TGTGCCAGCAGCTCGTTCCCCCAGGGTAGAGGTTACGAGCAGTACTTC. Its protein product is CASSSFPQGRGYEQYF.

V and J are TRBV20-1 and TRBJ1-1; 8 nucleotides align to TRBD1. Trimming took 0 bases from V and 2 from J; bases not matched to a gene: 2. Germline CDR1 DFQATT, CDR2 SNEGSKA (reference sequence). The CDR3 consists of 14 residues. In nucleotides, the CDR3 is TGCAGTGCTAGAGACACAGGGGGAAACACTGAAGCTTTCTTT. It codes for CSARDTGGNTEAFF.

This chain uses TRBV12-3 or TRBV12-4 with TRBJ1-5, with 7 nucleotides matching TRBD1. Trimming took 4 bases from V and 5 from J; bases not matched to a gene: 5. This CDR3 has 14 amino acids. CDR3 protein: CASSSDRVDQPQHF. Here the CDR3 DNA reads TGTGCCAGCAGTTCCGACAGGGTCGATCAGCCCCAGCATTTT.

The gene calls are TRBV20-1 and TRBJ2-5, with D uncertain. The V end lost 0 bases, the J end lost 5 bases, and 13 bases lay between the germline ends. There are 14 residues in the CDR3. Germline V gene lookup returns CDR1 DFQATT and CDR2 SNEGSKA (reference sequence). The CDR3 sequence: CSARDVKGSETQYF. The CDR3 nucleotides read TGCAGTGCTAGAGATGTTAAGGGTTCGGAGACCCAGTACTTC.

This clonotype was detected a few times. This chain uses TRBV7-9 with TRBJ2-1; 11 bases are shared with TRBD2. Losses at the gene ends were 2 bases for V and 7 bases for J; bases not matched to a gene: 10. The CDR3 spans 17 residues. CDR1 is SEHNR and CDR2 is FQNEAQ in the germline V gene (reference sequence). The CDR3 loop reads CASSLPRGLAGGNEQFF. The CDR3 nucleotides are TGTGCCAGCAGCTTACCCCGCGGACTAGCGGGTGGGAATGAGCAGTTCTTC. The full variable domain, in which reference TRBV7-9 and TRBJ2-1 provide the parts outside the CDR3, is DTGVSQNPRHKITKRGQNVTFRCDPISEHNRLYWYRQTLGQGPEFLTYFQNEAQLEKSRLLSDRFSAERPKGSFSTLEIQRTEQGDSAMYLCASSLPRGLAGGNEQFFGPGTRLTVL.

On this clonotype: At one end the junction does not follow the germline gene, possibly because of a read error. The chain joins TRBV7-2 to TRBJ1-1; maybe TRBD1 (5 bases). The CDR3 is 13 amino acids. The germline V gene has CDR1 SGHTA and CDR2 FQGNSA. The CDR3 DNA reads TGTGCCAGCAGCTTAGTTGAAGGGGCTGATGCTTTCTTT. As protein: CASSLVEGADAFF.

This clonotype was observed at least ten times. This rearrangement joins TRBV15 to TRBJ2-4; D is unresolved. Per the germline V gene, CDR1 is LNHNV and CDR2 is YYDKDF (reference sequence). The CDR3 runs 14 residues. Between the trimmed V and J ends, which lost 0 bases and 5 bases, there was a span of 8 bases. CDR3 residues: CATSRDAAQNIQYF. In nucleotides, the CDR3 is TGTGCCACCAGCAGAGATGCCGCGCAAAACATTCAGTACTTC.

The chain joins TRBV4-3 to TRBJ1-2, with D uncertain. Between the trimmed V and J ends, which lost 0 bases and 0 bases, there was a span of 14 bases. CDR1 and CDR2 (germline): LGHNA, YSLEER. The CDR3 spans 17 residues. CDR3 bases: TGCGCCAGCAGCCAAGATCTCTGGGCAGCCTCTAACTATGGCTACACCTTC. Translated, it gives CASSQDLWAASNYGYTF.